These 2 T cell receptor beta chains were sequenced from one sample in a study of T cells expressing NK-cell markers. TCRdb reworked the 5' RACE reads into one entry per CDR3 protein, no DNA. The listing contains about 260,000 distinct CDR3 sequences. The sequencing input was blood T cells: a sorted CD56 or NKG2C T cell subset, CD4+ or CD8+ T cells, or bulk PBMC T cells (not recorded which). The receptors originated from a man between 18 and 29 years old in good health.

The V call is TRBV12-3 or TRBV12-4, the J call TRBJ1-6; TCRdb outputs TRBD1, but without DNA this stays unchecked. The CDR3 covers 12 residues. CDR3 sequence: CASSSGASALHF.

This rearrangement joins TRBV20-1 to TRBJ1-3; the TCRdb call, TRBD1, lacks DNA for checking. CDR1 DFQATT and CDR2 SNEGSKA come from the germline V gene (reference sequence). The CDR3 has 15 amino acids. CDR3 sequence: CSASPSWGQGNTIYF.